Presented here are 4 T cell receptor beta chains from one specimen sequenced in a study of monozygotic twins with inflammatory bowel disease. Reanalyzing the 5' RACE reads, TCRdb keeps one entry per CDR3 protein, without DNA. Its clone listing holds fewer than 550,000 distinct CDR3 sequences. Sequenced input: blood. The receptors were gathered from a human donor with ulcerative colitis or Crohn's disease, or a healthy co-twin of an affected twin (not recorded which).

CDR3 sequence: CASSWLGGRFDEQFF. The chain uses TRBV5-4 and TRBJ2-1; lacking DNA, the TRBD1 call made by TCRdb goes unchecked. This CDR3 comprises 15 residues. The germline V gene encodes CDR1 SGHNT and CDR2 YYREEE (reference sequence).

The rearrangement uses TRBV5-4 and TRBJ2-3. The germline CDR1 and CDR2 sequences are SGHNT and YYREEE (reference sequence). The length of the CDR3 is 14 residues. The CDR3 reads CASSLGQPPDTQYF.

The J gene is TRBJ2-2, the V gene TRBV11-2. This CDR3 has 15 residues. In germline, CDR1 is SGHAT, CDR2 FQNNGV. CDR3: CASSLGQTETGELFF.

This chain joins TRBV27 and TRBJ2-7. The CDR3 consists of 14 residues. Germline V lookup: CDR1 MNHEY, CDR2 SMNVEV (reference sequence). The CDR3 sequence is CASSYSRDSYEQYF.